This T cell receptor beta chain was captured by sequencing in a study of OX40 agonist ivuxolimab in advanced cancers. On the study more broadly: Patients received ivuxolimab, an agonistic anti-OX40 (CD134) antibody. Of the patients, three showed partial responses, one with hepatocellular carcinoma and two with cutaneous melanoma.

Study-level findings and limits: Also showing low normalized T-cell clonal expansion were some of the nonresponders.

This CDR3 has 16 amino acids. Per the germline V gene, CDR1 is SGDLS and CDR2 is YYNGEE. Germline trimming cut 4 bases from V and 4 bases from J; bases unmatched to any gene: 11. Measured with immunoSEQ multiplex PCR; TCRdb has only the in-frame clones, and not every one. Among around 58,000 clones listed, almost 95% were seen once. It was autoimmune disease history or systemic immunosuppression that excluded patients. For this clone: Its matching antigen is unknown.

The rearrangement links TRBV9 to TRBJ2-1, with 7 bases lining up with TRBD2. Specimen: CD4+ or CD8+ T cells sorted from blood, collected in a trial of the OX40 agonist ivuxolimab. The TCR originated in an adult with an advanced solid tumor such as melanoma, head and neck, liver or kidney cancer. CDR3 nucleotides: TGTGCCAGCAGCCCTGTGTACGGGAGGCTTTACAATGAGCAGTTCTTC. It is translated as CASSPVYGRLYNEQFF.